What follows are 2 T cell receptor beta chains derived from one specimen sequenced in a study of T cells in Graves' hyperthyroidism and ophthalmopathy. There were TCR beta CDR3 regions amplified from RNA transcripts. With the HTBI primer set, the TCR CDR3 went through a first round of RT-PCR. Via MiXCR, TCRdb re-called the multiplex PCR reads, giving one row per CDR3 protein. The table lists about 720,000 distinct CDR3 sequences, 18% of them singletons. Sequenced: blood. The origin of the receptors is a woman in her forties or fifties with Graves' hyperthyroidism that later progressed to Graves' ophthalmopathy.

The chain links TRBV5-1 to TRBJ1-5, with D perhaps TRBD1 (5 bases). CDR1 and CDR2 (germline): SGHRS, YFSETQ. Between the trimmed V and J ends, which lost 3 bases and 6 bases, there was a span of 13 bases. This CDR3 is 14 amino acids long. CDR3 DNA: TGCGCCAGCAGCTGGGCGGGGGAGGGTCAGCCCCAGCATTTT. Encoded protein: CASSWAGEGQPQHF.

The V call is TRBV5-6, the J call TRBJ2-7; D remains unclear. The CDR3 is made up of 12 amino acids. Germline CDR1 is SGHDT and CDR2 is YYEEEE. Trimming removed 0 bases from V and 9 bases from J, with 10 bases in between. The CDR3 DNA reads TGTGCCAGCAGCTTGGCCAGCACACCGCAGTACTTC. Protein sequence: CASSLASTPQYF.